Following are 29 T cell receptor beta chains from one sample sequenced in a study of Graves' ophthalmopathy and Graves' hyperthyroidism listed by TCRdb under 2018. Sequenced using an Illumina HiSeq 2000. For repertoire sequencing, the TCR beta CDR3 regions were amplified from RNA transcripts. A first-round RT-PCR used HTBI primers with the Qiagen OneStep RT-PCR kit, followed by a second-round multiplex PCR, size selection and purification. TCRdb took the public reads, trimmed them with fastp at Q25, ran MiXCR for clone calling and kept in-frame beta chains. All rows with the same CDR3 protein become a single entry with the most common DNA and genes. Here the sample has about 160,000 distinct CDR3 sequences; just under 40% occur a single time. The top ten hold roughly 9% of the sample. The sample taken for sequencing was peripheral blood. The origin of the receptors is a man aged 25-45 years with Graves' ophthalmopathy. Donor details come from another sample of the same person, matched by shared clones.

There are many counts of this clonotype. V and J are TRBV6-5 and TRBJ1-6; no reliable D call. V lost 5 bases, J lost 7 bases, and 18 bases lay in between. The CDR3 extends over 16 amino acids. CDR1 and CDR2 (germline): MNHEY, SVGAGI. The CDR3 coding sequence is TGTGCCAGCAGTCGCAGAAATACGATAACAAATTCACCCCTCCACTTT. Translating it yields CASSRRNTITNSPLHF.

The V and J genes are TRBV7-2 and TRBJ2-7, with 9 positions matching TRBD2. J lost 4 bases, V lost 5 bases, and 9 bases had no gene match. This CDR3 spans 15 amino acids. Germline CDR1 reads SGHTA; CDR2 reads FQGNSA. The CDR3 reads CASSPTIAGAYEQYF. In nucleotides, the CDR3 is TGTGCCAGCAGCCCGACTATAGCGGGGGCTTACGAGCAGTACTTC.

This clonotype was counted a single time. The chain combines TRBV29-1 with TRBJ2-7; D unclear. The CDR3 length is 15 residues. Germline CDR1 is SQVTM and CDR2 is ANQGSEA. CDR3: CSMRIDPDRPYEQYF. In DNA, the CDR3 is TGCAGTATGAGGATAGACCCCGACCGGCCCTACGAGCAGTACTTC.

This clonotype was observed at least ten times. The rearrangement links TRBV6-1 to TRBJ2-7, with 8 bases matching TRBD2. This CDR3 has 14 amino acids. Germline assignment: CDR1 MNHNS and CDR2 SASEGT. After removal of 8 bases from V and 5 bases from J, the junction contained 11 bases not matched to a gene. CDR3 in amino acids: CASQVSGSRHEQYF. CDR3 DNA sequence: TGTGCCAGCCAGGTCAGCGGGAGTCGGCACGAGCAGTACTTC.

J is TRBJ2-7 and V is TRBV7-9; D unclear. The length of the CDR3 is 13 residues. V was clipped by 5 bases and J by 2 bases, with 10 bases between them. Germline values: CDR1 SEHNR, CDR2 FQNEAQ (reference sequence). This chain's CDR3 is CASSPTPTYEQYF. The CDR3 DNA is TGTGCCAGCAGCCCGACACCAACCTACGAGCAGTACTTC. Looking up the rest from reference TRBV7-9 and TRBJ2-7 gives the full variable domain: DTGVSQNPRHKITKRGQNVTFRCDPISEHNRLYWYRQTLGQGPEFLTYFQNEAQLEKSRLLSDRFSAERPKGSFSTLEIQRTEQGDSAMYLCASSPTPTYEQYFGPGTRLTVT.

The CDR3 nucleotides read TGTGCCAGCACCAGCGCTGGGACTAGCGGGATCTCCGAGCAGTACTTC. Protein: CASTSAGTSGISEQYF. The chain links TRBV6-2 or TRBV6-3 to TRBJ2-7, with TRBD2 identical over 13 bases. The ends lost 7 bases at V and 6 bases at J; junction bases unmatched: 12. Germline CDR1 reads MNHEY; CDR2 reads SVGEGT. The CDR3 is made up of 16 amino acids.

The gene calls are TRBV6-1 and TRBJ2-7, with D maybe TRBD1 (5 bases). Per the germline V gene, CDR1 is MNHNS and CDR2 is SASEGT. V was shortened by 5 bases and J by 0 bases, with 11 bases between the two germline ends. The CDR3 length is 14 residues. The CDR3 bases are TGTGCCAGCAGTAGCCGACAGAACTCCTACGAGCAGTACTTC. This gives the protein CASSSRQNSYEQYF.

This clonotype was counted once. V usage is TRBV7-2 and J usage is TRBJ2-7; TRBD2 agrees at 9 bases. There are 15 residues in the CDR3. V shed 1 base, J shed 3 bases, and the junction held 4 bases outside the gene matches. From germline, CDR1 is SGHTA and CDR2 FQGNSA. CDR3 nucleotides: TGTGCCAGCAGCTTAGTTGTGACTAGCGGCTACGAGCAGTACTTC. This encodes CASSLVVTSGYEQYF.

This clonotype has a count of ten or more. The CDR3 loop reads CSARIPQGEVRAGELFF. CDR3 in DNA: TGCAGTGCTAGAATACCGCAGGGGGAAGTAAGGGCCGGGGAGCTGTTTTTT. The chain recombines TRBV20-1 with TRBJ2-2, with 7 bases aligning to TRBD1. Germline V lookup: CDR1 DFQATT, CDR2 SNEGSKA (reference sequence). The CDR3 contains 17 residues. Trimming took 2 bases from V and 6 from J; bases not matched to a gene: 15.

This clonotype was counted at least ten times. The chain uses TRBV6-5 and TRBJ2-2; D may be TRBD1 or TRBD2 (7 bases each). With 0 bases removed from V and 4 bases from J, the gap between germline ends came to 12 bases. There are 16 residues in the CDR3. Germline V gene lookup returns CDR1 MNHEY and CDR2 SVGAGI. The CDR3 DNA sequence: TGTGCCAGCAGTTACTCGCCAGGGGGGGCCACCGGGGAGCTGTTTTTT. Encoded protein: CASSYSPGGATGELFF.

This clonotype was counted at least ten times. The chain employs TRBV20-1 and TRBJ1-2; possibly TRBD1 for D (5 bases). Trimming shortened V by 0 bases and J by 8 bases, and 16 bases separated the two germline ends. The CDR3 loop spans 14 amino acids. Germline V CDR1 and CDR2: DFQATT, SNEGSKA (reference sequence). The CDR3 nucleotides are TGCAGTGCTAGAGATTTTAACTGGGGGGACGGCTACACCTTC. It codes for CSARDFNWGDGYTF.

Ten or more counts support this clonotype. The V and J genes are TRBV4-3 and TRBJ2-7; D is uncertain. V was cut by 4 bases and J by 3 bases, with 10 bases left in between. This CDR3 is built from 13 residues. Germline V gene lookup returns CDR1 LGHNA and CDR2 YSLEER. The CDR3 DNA reads as TGCGCCAGCAGCCCTTGGCGAGGCTACGAGCAGTACTTC. Translated: CASSPWRGYEQYF.

The sample holds many counts of this clonotype. The rearrangement uses TRBV28 and TRBJ2-2; D uncertain. V shed 6 bases and J shed 5 bases, with 13 bases lying between them. CDR1 MDHEN and CDR2 SYDVKM come from the germline V gene. The CDR3 consists of 14 residues. The CDR3 here is CASSTYSYTGELFF. The CDR3 DNA sequence: TGTGCCAGCAGCACCTACAGTTATACCGGGGAGCTGTTTTTT.

The chain couples TRBV28 to TRBJ2-5; D not resolved. Looked up from germline, CDR1 is MDHEN and CDR2 is SYDVKM. This CDR3 is 13 amino acids long. The germline V and J ends were trimmed by 5 bases and 5 bases, with 12 bases remaining between them. CDR3 protein: CASSRTFLETQYF. The CDR3 DNA reads as TGTGCCAGCAGTCGGACCTTTCTCGAGACCCAGTACTTC.

The chain couples TRBV28 to TRBJ1-5, with 9 bases lining up with TRBD1. J was trimmed by 7 bases and V by 4 bases; bases with no gene match: 8. CDR1 and CDR2 (germline): MDHEN, SYDVKM. The CDR3 runs 15 residues. CDR3 DNA: TGTGCCAGCAGTTCCGCAACAGGGGGCTGGCAGCCCCAGCATTTT. Translating it yields CASSSATGGWQPQHF.

This clonotype appeared many times. The rearrangement joins TRBV18 to TRBJ2-5; 7 bases match TRBD1. After removal of 6 bases from V and 4 bases from J, the junction contained 8 bases not matched to a gene. Germline V CDR1 and CDR2: KGHSH, LQKENI. This CDR3 has 14 residues. CDR3 protein: CASSPGSGGETQYF. The CDR3 nucleotides are TGTGCCAGCTCGCCCGGGTCAGGGGGAGAGACCCAGTACTTC.

J is TRBJ2-7 and V is TRBV7-8; 10 nucleotides align to TRBD2. This CDR3 has 17 amino acids. CDR1 and CDR2 (germline): SGHVS, FQNEAQ. V shed 1 base, J shed 0 bases, and the junction held 6 bases outside the gene matches. CDR3 protein: CASSLGLAGGFSYEQYF. The CDR3 nucleotides read TGTGCCAGCAGCTTAGGACTAGCGGGTGGATTCTCCTACGAGCAGTACTTC.

This clonotype was counted ten times or more. This chain connects TRBV13 to TRBJ2-1; TRBD2 might be the D (5 bases). The V gene lost 0 bases and the J gene lost 1 base, with 10 bases spanning the gap. Germline V CDR1 and CDR2: PRHDT, FYEKMQ (reference sequence). The CDR3 runs 16 residues. CDR3 protein: CASSLGERYSYNEQFF. CDR3 nucleotide sequence: TGTGCCAGCAGCTTAGGAGAGCGGTATTCCTACAATGAGCAGTTCTTC.

This chain links TRBV12-3 or TRBV12-4 with TRBJ1-1; D call uncertain. With 0 bases removed from V and 1 base from J, the gap between germline ends came to 9 bases. The CDR3 totals 15 residues. Here the CDR3 reads CASSLALTENTEAFF. CDR3 coding DNA: TGTGCCAGCAGTTTAGCGCTGACGGAGAACACTGAAGCTTTCTTT.

This clonotype was picked up a small number of times. V is TRBV6-1 and J is TRBJ1-5; 7 bases map to TRBD1. The CDR3 consists of 14 residues. Germline lookup yields CDR1 MNHNS and CDR2 SASEGT. J lost 5 bases, V lost 3 bases, and 4 bases had no gene match. CDR3 sequence reads: CASSDGTDHQPQHF. The CDR3 DNA is TGTGCCAGCAGTGACGGGACAGACCATCAGCCCCAGCATTTT.

The chain combines TRBV29-1 with TRBJ1-2, with D hard to call. CDR1 is SQVTM and CDR2 is ANQGSEA in the germline V gene. Trimming took off 4 bases at V and 7 bases at J, with 10 bases between the two ends. The CDR3 has 11 residues. The CDR3, as DNA: TGCAGCGTTGTGATTGAGGGTGGCTACACCTTC. It yields the protein CSVVIEGGYTF.

The sample holds many counts of this clonotype. V usage is TRBV29-1 and J usage is TRBJ2-7; D perhaps matches TRBD2 (5 bases). This CDR3 region has 13 residues. Germline CDR1 is SQVTM and CDR2 is ANQGSEA. Trimming removed 5 bases at V and 2 bases at J, with 13 bases between. As DNA, the CDR3 is TGCAGCGTTTTGGTGCGGGCAACCTACGAGCAGTACTTC. Translated: CSVLVRATYEQYF.

This chain connects TRBV2 to TRBJ1-1, with D unresolved. Germline V gene data show CDR1 as SNHLY and CDR2 as FYNNEI. V was trimmed by 3 bases and J by 5 bases, leaving 19 bases between them. The length of the CDR3 is 16 residues. The CDR3: CASSDTMWDLGTEAFF. CDR3 DNA: TGTGCCAGCAGTGATACGATGTGGGATCTTGGAACTGAAGCTTTCTTT.

In this sample, this clonotype turned up many times. The CDR3 region is CASSLTSGRALETQYF. The DNA for the CDR3 is TGTGCCAGCAGTCTGACTAGCGGGAGGGCACTAGAGACCCAGTACTTC. The chain has TRBV6-5 and TRBJ2-5; 14 bases fit TRBD2. V lost 5 bases and J lost 4; bases outside the gene matches: 6. Germline-derived CDR1 and CDR2 are MNHEY and SVGAGI. There are 16 residues in the CDR3.

This clonotype was observed many times. This chain links TRBV7-8 with TRBJ2-5, with 10 bases aligning to TRBD2. Trimming at V came to 5 bases and at J to 7 bases, leaving 10 bases not matched to a gene. Germline V gene data show CDR1 as SGHVS and CDR2 as FQNEAQ. This CDR3 contains 15 residues. The CDR3 is CASSLGVAGGGTQYF. The CDR3 nucleotides are TGTGCCAGCAGCCTAGGGGTAGCGGGAGGAGGGACCCAGTACTTC.

This clonotype has at least ten counts. The V call is TRBV30, the J call TRBJ1-1; possibly TRBD1 for D (6 bases). V dropped 1 base and J dropped 4 bases, with 16 bases sitting between them. Germline CDR1 and CDR2: GTSNPN and SVGIG (reference sequence). The length of the CDR3 is 15 residues. Here the CDR3 reads CAWSGRVRGGTEAFF. The CDR3 coding sequence is TGTGCCTGGAGTGGACGGGTCCGAGGGGGCACTGAAGCTTTCTTT.

This clonotype was picked up a small number of times. V is TRBV28 and J is TRBJ1-1; D is ambiguous. The germline CDR1 and CDR2 sequences are MDHEN and SYDVKM. The V and J ends lost 6 bases and 2 bases respectively, with 19 bases between them. The CDR3 runs to 16 residues. Written as DNA, the CDR3 is TGTGCCAGCAGCCTAAGCCTAGGCCGGGGTAACACTGAAGCTTTCTTT. Residues: CASSLSLGRGNTEAFF.

This chain links TRBV6-2 or TRBV6-3 with TRBJ2-7; 8 bases match TRBD1. With 7 bases clipped from V and 3 bases from J, the junction kept 8 bases outside the gene matches. This CDR3 is 14 amino acids long. Germline loops: CDR1 MNHEY, CDR2 SVGEGT. The DNA of the CDR3 is TGTGCCAGCAACTTACAGGGGGTCGACTACGAGCAGTACTTC. Translated: CASNLQGVDYEQYF.

A remark on this clonotype: One junction end disagrees with the germline gene, perhaps due to a read error. This rearrangement joins TRBV5-1 to TRBJ1-1; 7 bases are shared with TRBD1. The CDR3 is made up of 14 amino acids. Germline loops: CDR1 SGHRS, CDR2 YFSETQ. The CDR3 here is CASSPTGMNTGAFF. CDR3 bases: TGCGCCAGCAGCCCGACAGGGATGAACACTGGAGCTTTCTTT.